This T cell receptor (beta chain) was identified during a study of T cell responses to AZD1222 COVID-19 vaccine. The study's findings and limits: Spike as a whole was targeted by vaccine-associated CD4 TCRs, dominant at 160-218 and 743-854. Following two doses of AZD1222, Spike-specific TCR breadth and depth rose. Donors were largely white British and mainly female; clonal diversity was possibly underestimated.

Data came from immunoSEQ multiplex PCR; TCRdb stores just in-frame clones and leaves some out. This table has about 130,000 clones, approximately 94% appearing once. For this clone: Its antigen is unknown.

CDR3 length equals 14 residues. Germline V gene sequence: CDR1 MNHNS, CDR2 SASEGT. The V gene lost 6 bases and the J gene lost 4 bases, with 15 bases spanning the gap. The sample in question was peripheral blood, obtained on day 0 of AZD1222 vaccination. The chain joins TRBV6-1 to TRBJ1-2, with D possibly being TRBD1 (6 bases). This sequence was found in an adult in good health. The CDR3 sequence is CASRVGAQVYGYTF. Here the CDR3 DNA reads TGTGCCAGCAGGGTGGGGGCGCAGGTCTATGGCTACACCTTC.